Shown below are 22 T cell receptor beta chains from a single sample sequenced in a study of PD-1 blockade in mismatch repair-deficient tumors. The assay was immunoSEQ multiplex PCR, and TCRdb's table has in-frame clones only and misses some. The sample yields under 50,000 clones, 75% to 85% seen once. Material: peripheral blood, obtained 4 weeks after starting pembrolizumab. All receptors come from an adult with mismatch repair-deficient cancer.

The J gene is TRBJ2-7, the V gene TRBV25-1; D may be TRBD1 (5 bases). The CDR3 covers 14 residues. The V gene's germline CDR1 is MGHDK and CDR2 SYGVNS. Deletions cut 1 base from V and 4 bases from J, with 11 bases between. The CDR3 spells CASSECDRQYEQYF. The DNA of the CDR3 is TGTGCCAGCAGTGAATGCGACAGACAATACGAGCAGTACTTC.

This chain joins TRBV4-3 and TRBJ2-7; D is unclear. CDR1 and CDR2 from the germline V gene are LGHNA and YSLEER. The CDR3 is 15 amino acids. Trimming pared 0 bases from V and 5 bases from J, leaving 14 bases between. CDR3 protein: CASSQEYDALDEQYF. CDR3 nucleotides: TGCGCCAGCAGCCAAGAATACGACGCGCTCGACGAGCAGTACTTC.

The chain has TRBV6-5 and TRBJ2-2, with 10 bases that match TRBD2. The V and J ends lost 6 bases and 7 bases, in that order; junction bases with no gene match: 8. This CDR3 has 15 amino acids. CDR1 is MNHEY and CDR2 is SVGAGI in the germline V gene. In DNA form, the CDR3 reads TGTGCCAGCAGGTCGCTAGCGGGAGTTTTCGGGGAGCTGTTTTTT. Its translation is CASRSLAGVFGELFF.

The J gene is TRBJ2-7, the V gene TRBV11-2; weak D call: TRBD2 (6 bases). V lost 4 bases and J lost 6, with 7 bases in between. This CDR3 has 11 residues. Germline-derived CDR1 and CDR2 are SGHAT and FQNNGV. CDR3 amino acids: CASSWGGEQYF. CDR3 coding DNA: TGTGCCAGCAGCTGGGGAGGCGAGCAGTACTTC. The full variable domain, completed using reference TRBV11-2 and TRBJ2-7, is EAGVAQSPRYKIIEKRQSVAFWCNPISGHATLYWYQQILGQGPKLLIQFQNNGVVDDSQLPKDRFSAERLKGVDSTLKIQPAKLEDSAVYLCASSWGGEQYFGPGTRLTVT.

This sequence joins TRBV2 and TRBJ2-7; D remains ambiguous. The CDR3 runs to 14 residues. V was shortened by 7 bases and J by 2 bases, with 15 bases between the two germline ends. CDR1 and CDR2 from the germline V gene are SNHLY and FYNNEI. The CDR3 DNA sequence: TGTGCCAGCATTGTTCAGGACGGTCCCTACGAGCAGTACTTC. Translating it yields CASIVQDGPYEQYF.

This chain's CDR3 is CASSLRTGTENTEAFF. The CDR3 nucleotides are TGCGCCAGCAGCCTAAGAACCGGGACAGAGAACACTGAAGCTTTCTTT. This rearrangement joins TRBV4-1 to TRBJ1-1, with 7 bases identical to TRBD1. CDR3 length equals 16 residues. J was trimmed by 1 base and V by 4 bases; bases with no gene match: 9. Germline loops: CDR1 MGHRA, CDR2 YSYEKL.

In nucleotides, the CDR3 is TGTGCCAGCAGTACGGACAGGGTTGGCGAAAAACTGTTTTTT. Amino acid sequence: CASSTDRVGEKLFF. The chain is built from TRBV25-1 and TRBJ1-4, with 8 bases matching TRBD1. Unmatched junction bases numbered 7, after V lost 5 bases and J lost 8 bases. The CDR3 loop spans 14 amino acids. Germline values: CDR1 MGHDK, CDR2 SYGVNS.

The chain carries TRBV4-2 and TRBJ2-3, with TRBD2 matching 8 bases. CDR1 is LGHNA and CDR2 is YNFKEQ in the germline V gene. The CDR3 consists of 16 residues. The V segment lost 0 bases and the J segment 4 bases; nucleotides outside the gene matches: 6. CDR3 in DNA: TGTGCCAGCAGCCAAGAAGCGGGAGTTAGGGCAGATACGCAGTATTTT. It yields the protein CASSQEAGVRADTQYF.

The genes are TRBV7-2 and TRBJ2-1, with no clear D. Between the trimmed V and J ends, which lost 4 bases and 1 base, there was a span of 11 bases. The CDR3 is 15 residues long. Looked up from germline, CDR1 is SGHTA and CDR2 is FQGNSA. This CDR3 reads CASSWVGNSYNEQFF. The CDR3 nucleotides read TGTGCCAGCAGCTGGGTGGGGAATTCCTACAATGAGCAGTTCTTC.

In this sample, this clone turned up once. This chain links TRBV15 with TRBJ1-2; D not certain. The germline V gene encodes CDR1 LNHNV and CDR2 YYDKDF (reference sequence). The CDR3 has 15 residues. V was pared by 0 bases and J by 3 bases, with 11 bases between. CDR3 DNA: TGTGCCACCAGCAGAGATTTGGGGTTTGACTATGGCTACACCTTC. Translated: CATSRDLGFDYGYTF.

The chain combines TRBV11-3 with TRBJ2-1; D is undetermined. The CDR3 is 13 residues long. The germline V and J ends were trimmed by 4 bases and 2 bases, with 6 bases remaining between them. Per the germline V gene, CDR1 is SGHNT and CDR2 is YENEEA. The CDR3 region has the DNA TGTGCCAGCAGCTCGCAACCCTACAATGAGCAGTTCTTC. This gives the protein CASSSQPYNEQFF.

CDR3 region: CARSFNNEQFF. For the CDR3, the DNA is TGTGCCAGAAGCTTTAATAATGAGCAGTTCTTC. The V call is TRBV5-3, the J call TRBJ2-1; no clear D gene. TRBV5-3 is an ORF; its function is uncertain. The CDR3 consists of 11 residues. The V gene lost 2 bases and the J gene lost 7 bases, with 4 bases spanning the gap.

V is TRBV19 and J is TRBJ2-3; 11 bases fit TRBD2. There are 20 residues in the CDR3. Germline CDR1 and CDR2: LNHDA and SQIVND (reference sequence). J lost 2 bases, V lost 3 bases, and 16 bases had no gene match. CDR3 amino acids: CASSILGLAGPEGSTDTQYF. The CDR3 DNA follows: TGTGCCAGTAGTATCCTCGGACTAGCGGGCCCAGAGGGCTCCACAGATACGCAGTATTTT.

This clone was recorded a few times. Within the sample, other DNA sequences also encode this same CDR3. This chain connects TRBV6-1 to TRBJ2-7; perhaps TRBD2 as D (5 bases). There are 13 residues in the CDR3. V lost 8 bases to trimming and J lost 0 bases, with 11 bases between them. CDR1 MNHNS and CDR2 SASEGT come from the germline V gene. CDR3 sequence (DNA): TGTGCCAGCGATGAAGGGAGCTCCTACGAGCAGTACTTC. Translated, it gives CASDEGSSYEQYF.

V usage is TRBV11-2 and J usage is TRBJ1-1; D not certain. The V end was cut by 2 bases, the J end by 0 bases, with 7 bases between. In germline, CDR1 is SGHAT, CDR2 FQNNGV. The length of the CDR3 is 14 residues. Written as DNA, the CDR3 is TGTGCCAGCAGCTTAAGGGTCATGAACACTGAAGCTTTCTTT. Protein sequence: CASSLRVMNTEAFF.

The CDR3 DNA reads TGTGCCAGCAGTTACTCCGGGACTAGCGGCCAAGAGACCCAGTACTTC. This encodes CASSYSGTSGQETQYF. The V and J genes are TRBV6-5 and TRBJ2-5; 11 positions agree with TRBD2. The CDR3 is made up of 16 amino acids. CDR1 is MNHEY, CDR2 SVGAGI, per germline. The ends lost 0 bases at V and 1 base at J; junction bases unmatched: 1.

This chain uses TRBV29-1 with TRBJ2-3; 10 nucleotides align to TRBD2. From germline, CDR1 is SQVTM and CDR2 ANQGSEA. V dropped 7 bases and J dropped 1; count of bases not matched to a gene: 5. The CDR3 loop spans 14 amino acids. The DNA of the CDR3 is TGCAGCGCTAGCGGGAGCGGGCGCACAGATACGCAGTATTTT. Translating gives CSASGSGRTDTQYF.

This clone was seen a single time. CDR3 coding DNA: TGCGCCAGCAGCTTAGAGGGGGTAGATACGCAGTATTTT. It is translated as CASSLEGVDTQYF. The chain recombines TRBV5-1 with TRBJ2-3; maybe TRBD1 (6 bases). The CDR3 is made up of 13 amino acids. CDR1 and CDR2 from the germline V gene are SGHRS and YFSETQ. Between the trimmed V and J ends, which lost 2 bases and 5 bases, there was a span of 9 bases.

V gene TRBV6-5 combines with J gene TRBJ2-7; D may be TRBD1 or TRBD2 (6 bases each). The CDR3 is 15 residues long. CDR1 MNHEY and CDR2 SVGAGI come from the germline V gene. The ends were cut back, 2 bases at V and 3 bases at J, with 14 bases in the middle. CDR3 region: CASSYVTGAHYEQYF. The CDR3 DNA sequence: TGTGCCAGCAGTTACGTCACGGGGGCCCACTACGAGCAGTACTTC.

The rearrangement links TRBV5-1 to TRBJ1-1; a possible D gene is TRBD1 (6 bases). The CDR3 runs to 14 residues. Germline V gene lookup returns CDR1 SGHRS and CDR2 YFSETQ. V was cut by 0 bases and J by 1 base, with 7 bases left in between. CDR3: CASSLEGGNTEAFF. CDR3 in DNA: TGCGCCAGCAGCTTGGAGGGGGGGAACACTGAAGCTTTCTTT.

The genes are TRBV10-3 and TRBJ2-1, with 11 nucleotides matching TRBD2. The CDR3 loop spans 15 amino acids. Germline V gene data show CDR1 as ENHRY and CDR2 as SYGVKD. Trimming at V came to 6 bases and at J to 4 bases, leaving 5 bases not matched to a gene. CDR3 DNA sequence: TGTGCCATCAGACCGGGACTAGCGGATTACAATGAGCAGTTCTTC. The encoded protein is CAIRPGLADYNEQFF.

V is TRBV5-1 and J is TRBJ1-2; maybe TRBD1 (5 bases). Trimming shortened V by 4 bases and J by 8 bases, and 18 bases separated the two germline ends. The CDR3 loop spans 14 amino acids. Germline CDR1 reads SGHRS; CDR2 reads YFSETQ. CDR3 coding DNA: TGCGCCAGCAGCCGGGACGCCGGCGGCTCGGGCTACACCTTC. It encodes CASSRDAGGSGYTF.